This TCR beta chain was observed in a study of T cells in localized non-small cell lung cancer. Study-wide results and limits: Heterogeneity within the tumor remains possible, as just one region underwent sequencing. Higher adjacent-lung clonality was associated with shorter survival. Uninvolved adjacent lung, not tumor, had the highest T cell clonality. A median about 50 of the top 100 tumor clones appeared in adjacent lung.

The method was immunoSEQ multiplex PCR; TCRdb's version includes in-frame clones alone and lacks a portion of them. Altogether tens of thousands of clones are present, 84% being singletons, with the ten largest covering approximately 3%. Regarding this clone: No antigen is known for it.

The CDR3 is 15 amino acids. Germline CDR1 is SGHRS and CDR2 is YFSETQ. With 0 bases clipped from V and 5 bases from J, the junction kept 7 bases outside the gene matches. The chain carries TRBV5-1 and TRBJ2-7; TRBD1 matches at 8 bases. This specimen consisted of peripheral blood, obtained before any cancer treatment. This sequence was found in a man aged 40 to 70 with stage I lung adenocarcinoma. The CDR3 nucleotides read TGCGCCAGCAGCTTGGCGGCAGGGGGCTTCGACGAGCAGTACTTC. Protein: CASSLAAGGFDEQYF.